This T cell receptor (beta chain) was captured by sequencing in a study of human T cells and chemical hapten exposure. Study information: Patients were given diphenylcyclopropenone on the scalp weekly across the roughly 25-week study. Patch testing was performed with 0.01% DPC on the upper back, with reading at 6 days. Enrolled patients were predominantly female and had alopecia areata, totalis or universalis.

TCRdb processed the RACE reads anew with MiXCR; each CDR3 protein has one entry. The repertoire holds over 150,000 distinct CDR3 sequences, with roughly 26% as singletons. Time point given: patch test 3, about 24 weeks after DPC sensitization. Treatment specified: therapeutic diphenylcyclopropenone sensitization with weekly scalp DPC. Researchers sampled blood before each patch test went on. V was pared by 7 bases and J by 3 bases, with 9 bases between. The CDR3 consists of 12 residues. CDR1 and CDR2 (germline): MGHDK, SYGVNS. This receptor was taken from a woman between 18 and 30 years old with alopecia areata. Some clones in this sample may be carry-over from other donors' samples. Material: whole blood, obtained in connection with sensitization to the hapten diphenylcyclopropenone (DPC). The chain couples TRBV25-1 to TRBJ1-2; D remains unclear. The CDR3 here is CASTADYYGYTF. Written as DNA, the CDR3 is TGTGCCAGCACGGCGGATTACTATGGCTACACCTTC.